The table lists the clone carrying this T cell receptor beta chain with a count of one. The library targeted TCRbeta and was prepared with unique molecular identifiers. Using its own MiXCR run on the PCR reads, TCRdb lists one record per CDR3 protein. This table holds 70,000 to 95,000 distinct CDR3 sequences, 10% to 15% found once. The data were taken from a study of T-cell reconstitution after alpha-beta-depleted transplantation in children. This CDR3 comprises 15 residues. V was trimmed by 4 bases and J by 2 bases, leaving 12 bases between them. CDR1 is LGHDT and CDR2 is YNNKEL in the germline V gene (reference sequence).

The specimen was PBMCs from the stem cell graft donor, collected from the stem cell graft. The clonotype originates from a human donor who donated a stem cell graft to a child with inherited bone marrow failure. This chain links TRBV3-1 with TRBJ1-5; D uncertain. The CDR3 reads CASSPKRGGNQPQHF. The CDR3 DNA reads TGTGCCAGCAGCCCCAAACGGGGTGGCAATCAGCCCCAGCATTTT.